This TCR beta chain is from a study of blood T cell repertoires in COVID-19. Study at large: Samples representing acute and convalescent COVID-19 were sourced from the United States, Italy and Spain.

This clone was observed a handful of times. This CDR3 region has 13 residues. The V gene's germline CDR1 is GTSNPN and CDR2 SVGIG (reference sequence). V gave up 2 bases and J gave up 3 bases; unmatched junction bases: 2. Repertoires were generated with immunoSEQ multiplex PCR, while TCRdb's copy carries only in-frame clones and drops some. The table includes hundreds of thousands of clones, approximately 90% detected once. This chain uses TRBV30 with TRBJ2-7; TRBD1 aligns across 9 bases. The TCR sequence derives from a young woman with acute or convalescent COVID-19. Sequences were obtained from peripheral blood. The chain's CDR3 is CAWSTGGIYEQYF. In DNA form, the CDR3 reads TGTGCCTGGAGTACAGGGGGCATCTACGAGCAGTACTTC. Drawing the rest from reference TRBV30 and TRBJ2-7, the complete variable domain is SQTIHQWPATLVQPVGSPLSLECTVEGTSNPNLYWYRQAAGRGLQLLFYSVGIGQISSEVPQNLSASRPQDRQFILSSKKLLLSDSGFYLCAWSTGGIYEQYFGPGTRLTVT.